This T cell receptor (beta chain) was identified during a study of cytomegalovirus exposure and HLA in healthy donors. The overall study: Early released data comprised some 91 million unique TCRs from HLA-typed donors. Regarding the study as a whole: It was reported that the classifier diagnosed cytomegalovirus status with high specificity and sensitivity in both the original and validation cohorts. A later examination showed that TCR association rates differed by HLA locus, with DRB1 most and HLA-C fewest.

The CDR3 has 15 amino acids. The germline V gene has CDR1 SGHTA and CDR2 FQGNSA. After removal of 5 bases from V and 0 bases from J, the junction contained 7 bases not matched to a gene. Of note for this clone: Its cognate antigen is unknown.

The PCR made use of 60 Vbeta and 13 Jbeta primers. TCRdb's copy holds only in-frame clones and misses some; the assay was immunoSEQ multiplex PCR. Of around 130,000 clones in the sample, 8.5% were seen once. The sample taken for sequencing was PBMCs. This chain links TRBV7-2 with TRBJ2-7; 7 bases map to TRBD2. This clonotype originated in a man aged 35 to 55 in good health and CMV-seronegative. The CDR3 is CASSTNSGYSYEQYF. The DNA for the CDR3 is TGTGCCAGCAGCACCAATAGCGGGTACTCCTACGAGCAGTACTTC.